This T cell receptor beta chain derives from a study of shared clonotypes between healthy human individuals. In the study overall: Three CD4 naive, three CD4 memory, two CD8 naive and one CD8 memory plate were used per donor.

Study-level findings and limits: Lower generation probabilities were found for non-shared clonotypes than for those shared by all four donors.

A word on this clone: Antigen: not known.

TCRdb's copy holds only in-frame clones and misses some; the assay was immunoSEQ multiplex PCR. Among around 2,000,000 clones listed, 95% were seen once. The CDR3 is 15 amino acids. The V end was cut by 0 bases, the J end by 2 bases, with 11 bases between. Germline-derived CDR1 and CDR2 are WNHNN and SYGVQD (reference sequence). The split of CD4+ cells yielded CD45RA+ naive and CD45RA-negative memory subsets. This clonotype was obtained from a man between 18 and 35 years old in good health. The genes are TRBV10-1 and TRBJ2-7, with a tentative D call TRBD2 (5 bases). The specimen was naive CD4+ T cells sorted from blood. Regarding subset: CD45RA+ positively selected. The CDR3 spells CASSESRLPPYEQYF. The DNA for the CDR3 is TGCGCCAGCAGTGAGTCAAGACTACCCCCCTACGAGCAGTACTTC.